This T cell receptor beta chain is drawn from a study of regulatory T cells in long-lasting Graves disease. This clonotype was recorded many times. The authors built TCR beta libraries using iRepertoire HTBI primers and Arm-PCR of CDR3 regions. TCRdb independently ran MiXCR on the multiplex PCR reads; one entry per CDR3 protein. The top ten clones hold roughly a fifth of a sample with approximately 390,000 distinct CDR3 sequences, 16% of them seen once. Time point specified: newly diagnosed GD, antithyroid drugs for less than 3 months. RNA from PBMCs was the source of the TCR library. Germline V gene sequence: CDR1 SNHLY, CDR2 FYNNEI. V lost 2 bases, J lost 5 bases, and 6 bases lay in between. The CDR3 spans 12 residues. These same data were also listed under a study on T cells in Graves' hyperthyroidism and ophthalmopathy.

This sequence was found in a woman aged 18-29 years with Graves disease. J is TRBJ1-2 and V is TRBV2; no clear D. Sequenced here: peripheral blood mononuclear cells (PBMCs), sampled at new diagnosis, from a patient treated with antithyroid drugs. The CDR3, as DNA: TGTGCCAGCAGTGAACAGACATATGGCTACACCTTC. Protein sequence: CASSEQTYGYTF.